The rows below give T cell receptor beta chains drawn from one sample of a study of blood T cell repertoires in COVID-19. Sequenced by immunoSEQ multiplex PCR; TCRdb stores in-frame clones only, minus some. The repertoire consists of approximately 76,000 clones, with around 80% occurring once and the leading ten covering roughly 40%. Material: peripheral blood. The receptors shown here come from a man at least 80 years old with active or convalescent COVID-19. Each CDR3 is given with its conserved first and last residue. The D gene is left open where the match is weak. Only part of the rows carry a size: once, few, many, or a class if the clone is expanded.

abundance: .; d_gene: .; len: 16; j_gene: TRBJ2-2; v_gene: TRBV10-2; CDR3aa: CASSDKSRTGTGELFF; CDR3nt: TGCGCCAGCAGTGATAAGAGCCGCACTGGCACCGGGGAGCTGTTTTTT
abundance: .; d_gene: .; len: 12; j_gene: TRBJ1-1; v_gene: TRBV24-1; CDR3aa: CATSTGNTEAFF; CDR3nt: TGTGCCACCAGTACAGGAAACACTGAAGCTTTCTTT
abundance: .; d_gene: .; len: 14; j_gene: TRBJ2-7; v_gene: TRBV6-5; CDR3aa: CASSYFQGPYEQYF; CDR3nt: TGTGCCAGCAGTTACTTCCAGGGGCCATACGAGCAGTACTTC
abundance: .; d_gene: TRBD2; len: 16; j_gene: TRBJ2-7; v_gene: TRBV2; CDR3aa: CASSWTSGRSSYEQYF; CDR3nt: TGTGCCAGCAGTTGGACTAGCGGGAGGAGCTCCTACGAGCAGTACTTC
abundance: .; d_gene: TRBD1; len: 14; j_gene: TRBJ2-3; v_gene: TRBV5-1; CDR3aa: CASSQGQGGDTQYF; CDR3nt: TGCGCCAGCAGCCAGGGACAGGGTGGAGATACGCAGTATTTT
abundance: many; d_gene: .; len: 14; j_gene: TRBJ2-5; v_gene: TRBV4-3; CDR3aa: CARRPLPGEETQYF; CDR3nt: TGCGCCCGCCGCCCACTCCCGGGAGAAGAGACCCAGTACTTC
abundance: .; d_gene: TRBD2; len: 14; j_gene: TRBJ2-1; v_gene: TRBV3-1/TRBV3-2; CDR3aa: CASSPSGIGNEQFF; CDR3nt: TGTGCCAGCAGCCCTAGCGGGATCGGCAATGAGCAGTTCTTC
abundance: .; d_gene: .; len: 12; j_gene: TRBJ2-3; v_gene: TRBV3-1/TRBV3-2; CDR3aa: CASSHQGYTQYF; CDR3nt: TGTGCCAGCAGCCACCAGGGGTATACGCAGTATTTT
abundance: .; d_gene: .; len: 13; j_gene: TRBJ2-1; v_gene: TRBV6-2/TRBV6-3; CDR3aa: CASSLSLYNEQFF; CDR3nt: TGTGCCAGCAGTTTGTCACTTTACAATGAGCAGTTCTTC
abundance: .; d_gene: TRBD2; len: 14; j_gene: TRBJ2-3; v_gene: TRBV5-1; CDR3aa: CASSPRGGTDTQYF; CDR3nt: TGCGCCAGCAGCCCCCGGGGGGGCACAGATACGCAGTATTTT
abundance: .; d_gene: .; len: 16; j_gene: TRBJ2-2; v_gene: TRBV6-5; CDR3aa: CASSYRPAGGTGELFF; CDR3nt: TGTGCCAGCAGTTACCGCCCAGCGGGCGGCACCGGGGAGCTGTTTTTT
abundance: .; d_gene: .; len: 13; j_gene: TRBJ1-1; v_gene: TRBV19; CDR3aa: CASSMGGGTEAFF; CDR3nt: TGTGCCAGTAGTATGGGGGGAGGTACTGAAGCTTTCTTT
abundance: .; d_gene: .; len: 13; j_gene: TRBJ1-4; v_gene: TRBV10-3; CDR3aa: CAIIGGYKEKLFF; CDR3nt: TGTGCCATCATCGGGGGGTATAAGGAAAAACTGTTTTTT
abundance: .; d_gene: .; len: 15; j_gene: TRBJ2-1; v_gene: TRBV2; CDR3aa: CASSAPGQDYNEQFF; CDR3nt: TGTGCCAGCAGCGCCCCGGGACAAGACTACAATGAGCAGTTCTTC
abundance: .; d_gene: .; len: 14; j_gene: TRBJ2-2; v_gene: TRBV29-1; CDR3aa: CSVARTPGTGELFF; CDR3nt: TGCAGCGTTGCAAGAACCCCGGGGACCGGGGAGCTGTTTTTT
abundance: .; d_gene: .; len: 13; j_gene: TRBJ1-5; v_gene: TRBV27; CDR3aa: CAGTTNSNQPQHF; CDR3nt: TGTGCCGGCACCACAAATAGCAATCAGCCCCAGCATTTT
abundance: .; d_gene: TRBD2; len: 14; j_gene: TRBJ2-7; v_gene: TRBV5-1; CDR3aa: CASSFTSGSLEQYF; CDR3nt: TGCGCCAGCAGCTTCACGAGCGGGAGCCTCGAGCAGTACTTC
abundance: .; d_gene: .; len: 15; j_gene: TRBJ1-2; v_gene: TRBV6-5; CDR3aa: CASRKDTGWNYGYTF; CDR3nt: TGTGCCAGCAGGAAAGATACAGGGTGGAACTATGGCTACACCTTC
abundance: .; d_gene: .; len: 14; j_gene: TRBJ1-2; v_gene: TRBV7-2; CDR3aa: CASSVRHNSYGYTF; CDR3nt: TGTGCCAGCAGCGTCAGACATAACTCCTATGGCTACACCTTC
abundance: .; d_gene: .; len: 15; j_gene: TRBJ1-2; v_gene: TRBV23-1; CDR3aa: CASSQSRAGEYGYTF; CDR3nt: TGCGCCAGCAGTCAATCCAGGGCAGGGGAATATGGCTACACCTTC
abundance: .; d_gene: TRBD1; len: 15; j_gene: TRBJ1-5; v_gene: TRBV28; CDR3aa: CASSFPTGSNQPQHF; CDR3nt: TGTGCCAGCAGTTTCCCGACAGGGAGCAATCAGCCCCAGCATTTT
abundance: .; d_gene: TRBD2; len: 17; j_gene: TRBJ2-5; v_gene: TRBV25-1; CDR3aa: CASSEFWGGGSQETQYF; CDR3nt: TGTGCCAGCAGTGAATTCTGGGGCGGGGGGTCGCAAGAGACCCAGTACTTC
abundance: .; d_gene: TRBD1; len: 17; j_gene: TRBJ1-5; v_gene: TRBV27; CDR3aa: CASSDAGTGGVGQPQHF; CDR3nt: TGTGCCAGCAGTGACGCCGGGACAGGGGGCGTCGGTCAGCCCCAGCATTTT
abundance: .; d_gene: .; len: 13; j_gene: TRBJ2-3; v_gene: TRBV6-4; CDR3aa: CASSVGGSDTQYF; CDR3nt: TGTGCCAGCAGTGTCGGAGGGTCAGATACGCAGTATTTT
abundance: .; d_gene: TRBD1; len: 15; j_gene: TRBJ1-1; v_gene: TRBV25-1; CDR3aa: CASSEYRQGFPEAFF; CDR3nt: TGTGCCAGCAGTGAATATCGACAGGGATTCCCTGAAGCTTTCTTT
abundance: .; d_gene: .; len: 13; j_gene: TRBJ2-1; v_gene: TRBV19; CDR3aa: CASKAGPSNEQFF; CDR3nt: TGTGCCAGTAAGGCGGGGCCCTCGAATGAGCAGTTCTTC
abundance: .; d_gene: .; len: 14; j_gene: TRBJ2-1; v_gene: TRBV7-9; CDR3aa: CASSPGWGDNEQFF; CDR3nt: TGTGCCAGCAGCCCCGGCTGGGGAGACAATGAGCAGTTCTTC
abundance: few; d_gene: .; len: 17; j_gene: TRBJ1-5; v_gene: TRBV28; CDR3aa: CASSHIRRGASNQPQHF; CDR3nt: TGTGCCAGCAGTCATATACGGAGGGGTGCCAGCAATCAGCCCCAGCATTTT
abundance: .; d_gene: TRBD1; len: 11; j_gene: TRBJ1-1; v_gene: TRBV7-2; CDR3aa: CASSDRAEAFF; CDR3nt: TGTGCCAGCAGCGACAGGGCTGAAGCTTTCTTT
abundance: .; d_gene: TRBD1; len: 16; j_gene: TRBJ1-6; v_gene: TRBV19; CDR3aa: CASSIHGQGEIFPLHF; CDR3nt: TGTGCCAGTAGTATCCACGGACAGGGGGAAATATTCCCCCTCCACTTT
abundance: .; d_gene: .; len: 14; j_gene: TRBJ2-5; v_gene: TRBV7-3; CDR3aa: CASSPQVPAETQYF; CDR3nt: TGTGCCAGCAGCCCTCAAGTACCTGCGGAGACCCAGTACTTC
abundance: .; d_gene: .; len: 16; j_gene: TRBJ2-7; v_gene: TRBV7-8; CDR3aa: CASSRTQGTSSYEQYF; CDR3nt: TGTGCCAGCAGCCGAACTCAGGGTACGAGCTCCTACGAGCAGTACTTC
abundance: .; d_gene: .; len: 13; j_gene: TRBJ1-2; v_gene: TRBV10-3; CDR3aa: CAISELREGGYTF; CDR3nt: TGTGCCATCAGTGAGTTACGGGAGGGTGGCTACACCTTC
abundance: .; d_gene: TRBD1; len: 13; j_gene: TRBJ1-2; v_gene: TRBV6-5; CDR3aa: CASWRQGTYGYTF; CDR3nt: TGTGCCAGCTGGCGACAGGGGACCTATGGCTACACCTTC
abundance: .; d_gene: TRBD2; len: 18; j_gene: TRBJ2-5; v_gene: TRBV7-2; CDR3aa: CASSLLFTGTSYQETQYF; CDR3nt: TGTGCCAGCAGCTTACTATTTACCGGGACTAGCTACCAAGAGACCCAGTACTTC